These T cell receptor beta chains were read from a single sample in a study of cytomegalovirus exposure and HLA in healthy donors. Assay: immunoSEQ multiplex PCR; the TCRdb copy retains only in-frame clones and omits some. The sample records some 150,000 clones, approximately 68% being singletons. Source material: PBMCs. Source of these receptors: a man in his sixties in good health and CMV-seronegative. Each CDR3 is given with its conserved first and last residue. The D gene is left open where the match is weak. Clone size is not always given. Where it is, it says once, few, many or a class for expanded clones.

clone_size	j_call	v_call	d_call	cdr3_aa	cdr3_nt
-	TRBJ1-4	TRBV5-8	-	CASSLATKASGEKLFF	TGTGCCAGCAGCTTGGCGACGAAGGCCTCGGGTGAAAAACTGTTTTTT
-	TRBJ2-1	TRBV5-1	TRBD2	CASSLADRSSGWNEQFF	TGCGCCAGCAGCTTGGCGGATAGGTCTAGCGGGTGGAATGAGCAGTTCTTC
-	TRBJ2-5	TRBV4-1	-	CASSSLSGGETQYF	TGCGCCAGCAGCTCCCTTAGCGGTGGAGAGACCCAGTACTTC
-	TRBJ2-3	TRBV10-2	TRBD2	CASAASGRGTGTDTQYF	TGCGCCAGCGCCGCTAGCGGGAGGGGAACGGGCACAGATACGCAGTATTTT
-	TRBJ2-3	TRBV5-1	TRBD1	CASSVTGSTDTQYF	TGCGCCAGCAGCGTGACAGGGAGCACAGATACGCAGTATTTT
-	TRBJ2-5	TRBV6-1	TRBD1	CASRDRVQETQYF	TGTGCCAGCAGAGACAGGGTCCAAGAGACCCAGTACTTC
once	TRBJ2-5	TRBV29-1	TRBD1	CSVEGQQETQYF	TGCAGCGTTGAGGGACAGCAAGAGACCCAGTACTTC
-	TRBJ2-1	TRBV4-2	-	CASSQVRNEQFF	TGTGCCAGCAGCCAAGTCCGCAATGAGCAGTTCTTC
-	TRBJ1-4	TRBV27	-	CASSSYNEKLFF	TGTGCCAGCAGTTCCTATAATGAAAAACTGTTTTTT
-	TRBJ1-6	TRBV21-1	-	CAPGQGGSPLHF	TGTGCCCCAGGACAGGGGGGTTCACCCCTCCACTTT
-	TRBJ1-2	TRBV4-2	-	CASSQDRGGNYGYTF	TGTGCCAGCAGCCAAGATAGGGGGGGAAACTATGGCTACACCTTC
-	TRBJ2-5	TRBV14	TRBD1	CASSQDPRTGAWETQYF	TGTGCCAGCAGCCAAGATCCCCGGACAGGGGCTTGGGAGACCCAGTACTTC